Shown below are 32 T cell receptor beta chains from a single sample sequenced in a study of shared clonotypes between healthy human individuals. TCRdb keeps only in-frame clones here, not all; method: immunoSEQ multiplex PCR. This sample has about 2.4 million clones; over 85% occur once, and the top ten carry 0.35% to 0.45%. The sample consisted of naive CD4+ T cells from PBMCs. Regarding subset: CD45RA+ positively selected. These receptors were collected from a man aged 18 to 30 in good health. Some clones in this sample may be carry-over from other donors' samples.

Only one count was recorded for this clone. The chain joins TRBV6-6 to TRBJ2-7, with unresolved D. CDR3 size: 11 residues. V dropped 6 bases and J dropped 6 bases, with 9 bases sitting between them. CDR1 is MNHNY and CDR2 is SVGAGI in the germline V gene (reference sequence). The CDR3 DNA is TGTGCCAGCAGGGGAATTTTCGAGCAGTACTTC. This translates into CASRGIFEQYF.

The chain employs TRBV28 and TRBJ2-7; D unresolved. The CDR3 sequence is 13 residues long. CDR1 and CDR2 (germline): MDHEN, SYDVKM. With 6 bases removed from V and 0 bases from J, the gap between germline ends came to 9 bases. CDR3 nucleotide sequence: TGTGCCAGCAGGGGATGGAGCTCCTACGAGCAGTACTTC. Its protein product is CASRGWSSYEQYF.

In its sample, this clone was seen once. This chain uses TRBV11-2 with TRBJ2-7, with D possibly TRBD2 on 6 matching bases. The CDR3 is made up of 15 amino acids. CDR1 is SGHAT, CDR2 FQNNGV, per germline. V lost 0 bases to trimming and J lost 2 bases, with 11 bases between them. The CDR3 loop reads CASSLEAGTTYEQYF. The CDR3 bases are TGTGCCAGCAGCTTAGAGGCGGGAACTACCTACGAGCAGTACTTC.

The gene calls are TRBV6-6 and TRBJ2-5; D might be TRBD1 (6 bases). The germline gives CDR1 MNHNY, CDR2 SVGAGI (reference sequence). V dropped 6 bases and J dropped 6 bases, with 14 bases sitting between them. CDR3 length equals 13 residues. CDR3 DNA sequence: TGTGCCAGCAGCCTGTCAGGGGTGAAGACCCAGTACTTC. Protein product: CASSLSGVKTQYF.

The chain joins TRBV27 to TRBJ2-7; 10 nucleotides align to TRBD2. CDR1 and CDR2 from the germline V gene are MNHEY and SMNVEV (reference sequence). Trimming took 6 bases from V and 5 from J; bases not matched to a gene: 10. The CDR3 has 15 residues. Here the CDR3 reads CASRRIASGSHEQYF. As DNA, the CDR3 is TGTGCCAGCAGGCGGATCGCTAGCGGGAGCCACGAGCAGTACTTC.

About this clone itself: The same CDR3 is also encoded by other DNA sequences in this sample. The rearrangement joins TRBV9 to TRBJ1-1, with D uncertain. This CDR3 is 13 amino acids long. Germline V gives CDR1 SGDLS, CDR2 YYNGEE. The ends were cut back, 0 bases at V and 5 bases at J, with 8 bases in the middle. The CDR3 DNA follows: TGTGCCAGCAGCGTAGTTCGCGGAACTGAAGCTTTCTTT. Translation gives CASSVVRGTEAFF.

The chain carries TRBV27 and TRBJ2-7; tentatively, D is TRBD1 (6 bases). Germline lookup yields CDR1 MNHEY and CDR2 SMNVEV (reference sequence). This CDR3 spans 14 amino acids. Trimming took off 4 bases at V and 3 bases at J, with 13 bases between the two ends. The CDR3 reads CASSSRPDSYEQYF. The CDR3 DNA is TGTGCCAGCAGTTCTCGCCCGGACAGCTACGAGCAGTACTTC.

The chain links TRBV5-1 to TRBJ2-7; 8 nucleotides align to TRBD2. Germline CDR1 is SGHRS and CDR2 is YFSETQ. After removal of 5 bases from V and 5 bases from J, the junction contained 3 bases not matched to a gene. This CDR3 spans 12 amino acids. The CDR3 DNA reads TGCGCCAGCAGTCGGCGGGGGGACGAGCAGTACTTC. As protein: CASSRRGDEQYF.

This chain links TRBV28 with TRBJ1-2; D is unclear. V lost 2 bases to trimming and J lost 7 bases, with 8 bases between them. The CDR3 consists of 12 residues. CDR1 MDHEN and CDR2 SYDVKM come from the germline V gene. The CDR3 DNA reads as TGTGCCAGCAGTTTAAGGGAGGGTGGCTACACCTTC. This gives the protein CASSLREGGYTF.

The chain combines TRBV29-1 with TRBJ2-1, with D tentatively TRBD2 (5 bases). With 4 bases removed from V and 5 bases from J, the gap between germline ends came to 12 bases. Germline CDR1 SQVTM, CDR2 ANQGSEA. The CDR3 contains 13 residues. CDR3 nucleotides: TGCAGCGTTGCCTGGCGGGTTGACAATGAGCAGTTCTTC. This translates into CSVAWRVDNEQFF.

This clone was detected only a few times. The chain joins TRBV5-4 to TRBJ1-5; the D is unclear. Trimming took 4 bases from V and 12 from J, leaving 5 bases between them. The CDR3 runs 9 residues. Germline V gene lookup returns CDR1 SGHNT and CDR2 YYREEE (reference sequence). CDR3 residues: CASSGDQHF. The CDR3 bases are TGTGCCAGCAGCGGGGACCAGCATTTT.

The chain has TRBV27 and TRBJ2-5; 9 nucleotides align to TRBD2. Germline CDR1 reads MNHEY; CDR2 reads SMNVEV (reference sequence). V was pared by 11 bases and J by 5 bases, with 15 bases of the junction left unmatched. CDR3 size: 15 residues. CDR3 sequence reads: CAARRTSVYGETQYF. Here the CDR3 DNA reads TGTGCCGCCCGAAGGACTAGCGTTTATGGCGAGACCCAGTACTTC.

J is TRBJ1-5 and V is TRBV28, with 10 bases aligning to TRBD1. CDR1 is MDHEN and CDR2 is SYDVKM in the germline V gene. CDR3 length: 17 amino acids. V shed 6 bases and J 1 base; nucleotides not matched to a gene: 9. CDR3 protein: CASSPDRGLVSNQPQHF. The DNA for the CDR3 is TGTGCCAGCAGCCCCGACAGGGGGCTGGTCAGCAATCAGCCCCAGCATTTT.

V is TRBV28 and J is TRBJ2-6, with D hard to call. The CDR3 consists of 12 residues. V shed 4 bases and J shed 14 bases, with 12 bases lying between them. Looked up from germline, CDR1 is MDHEN and CDR2 is SYDVKM. The CDR3 sequence: CASSSDRKFLTF. The CDR3 nucleotides read TGTGCCAGCAGTTCGGACCGAAAGTTCCTGACTTTC.

J is TRBJ1-3 and V is TRBV6-1; unclear D gene. Germline loops: CDR1 MNHNS, CDR2 SASEGT. The CDR3 is made up of 14 amino acids. The V end lost 4 bases, the J end lost 5 bases, and 12 bases lay between the germline ends. CDR3 protein: CASSGSGARNTIYF. The CDR3 nucleotides read TGTGCCAGCAGTGGGTCGGGCGCGCGAAACACCATATATTTT.

This clone occurred once. The gene calls are TRBV2 and TRBJ2-5; D possibly corresponds to TRBD2 (5 bases). V lost 4 bases and J lost 5, with 11 bases in between. Germline V CDR1 and CDR2: SNHLY, FYNNEI. The CDR3 consists of 13 residues. The CDR3 coding sequence is TGTGCCAGCAGTGCAGAGCGAGGGGAGACCCAGTACTTC. It translates to CASSAERGETQYF.

The rearrangement uses TRBV9 and TRBJ2-3; no reliable D call. V dropped 3 bases and J dropped 7 bases, with 12 bases sitting between them. CDR3 length: 13 amino acids. The germline V gene encodes CDR1 SGDLS and CDR2 YYNGEE. The CDR3 DNA sequence: TGTGCCAGCAGCGATCTGGCCGCGAATACGCAGTATTTT. Translation gives CASSDLAANTQYF.

A note on this clone: Distinct nucleotide sequences in the sample also encode this CDR3. The chain uses TRBV28 and TRBJ1-2; maybe TRBD1 (5 bases). Germline loops: CDR1 MDHEN, CDR2 SYDVKM. The V gene lost 2 bases and the J gene lost 7 bases, with 8 bases spanning the gap. The CDR3 spans 12 residues. CDR3 DNA: TGTGCCAGCAGTTTACAGGGTTTTGGCTACACCTTC. Translating it yields CASSLQGFGYTF.

The CDR3 DNA reads TGTGCCAGCAAGAGGAGGGAGGGTGAGCAGTTCTTC. Its protein is CASKRREGEQFF. This chain connects TRBV5-4 to TRBJ2-1, with TRBD2 matching 7 bases. Per the germline V gene, CDR1 is SGHNT and CDR2 is YYREEE (reference sequence). The V and J ends lost 6 bases and 9 bases, in that order; junction bases with no gene match: 6. This CDR3 contains 12 residues.

A remark on this clone: The sample carries other DNA sequences with the same CDR3. This chain joins TRBV28 and TRBJ1-5, with D maybe TRBD1 (6 bases). Germline V gives CDR1 MDHEN, CDR2 SYDVKM. The germline V and J ends were trimmed by 6 bases and 4 bases, with 10 bases remaining between them. The CDR3 runs 13 residues. CDR3 nucleotide sequence: TGTGCCAGCAGGCTAGACAGGAATCAGCCCCAGCATTTT. It codes for CASRLDRNQPQHF.

This chain connects TRBV7-9 to TRBJ2-1; 7 nucleotides agree with TRBD1. The CDR3 extends over 14 amino acids. Germline V CDR1 and CDR2: SEHNR, FQNEAQ (reference sequence). V was clipped by 6 bases and J by 6 bases; unmatched bases: 8. CDR3 coding DNA: TGTGCCAGCAGAAGGGGGCAGGTATCCAATGAGCAGTTCTTC. This translates into CASRRGQVSNEQFF. The variable domain in full, with the rest retrieved from reference TRBV7-9 and TRBJ2-1, is DTGVSQNPRHKITKRGQNVTFRCDPISEHNRLYWYRQTLGQGPEFLTYFQNEAQLEKSRLLSDRFSAERPKGSFSTLEIQRTEQGDSAMYLCASRRGQVSNEQFFGPGTRLTVL.

This chain uses TRBV28 with TRBJ2-3, with D unresolved. V gave up 7 bases and J gave up 7 bases, with 18 bases separating them. Germline lookup yields CDR1 MDHEN and CDR2 SYDVKM. The CDR3 extends over 14 amino acids. DNA for the CDR3: TGTGCCAGCATGGGTCCGAACAGTCCAAATACGCAGTATTTT. This gives the protein CASMGPNSPNTQYF.

The rearrangement joins TRBV7-3 to TRBJ2-7; 8 bases agree with TRBD2. V was clipped by 2 bases and J by 6 bases; unmatched bases: 15. The germline gives CDR1 SGHTA, CDR2 FQGTGA. This CDR3 region has 17 residues. The CDR3 region is CASSLYPEGTRGREQYF. The CDR3 DNA follows: TGTGCCAGCAGCTTATATCCCGAAGGGACTAGAGGTCGCGAGCAGTACTTC.

The chain links TRBV14 to TRBJ1-1; D is uncertain. Trimming removed 0 bases from V and 1 base from J, with 9 bases in between. The CDR3 is made up of 15 amino acids. Germline V gives CDR1 SGHDN, CDR2 FVKESK. Here the CDR3 DNA reads TGTGCCAGCAGCCAAGAACTGGCCCCGAACACTGAAGCTTTCTTT. It encodes CASSQELAPNTEAFF.

V usage is TRBV7-9 and J usage is TRBJ1-1; tentative D call: TRBD1 (5 bases). Germline V gene data show CDR1 as SEHNR and CDR2 as FQNEAQ (reference sequence). The CDR3 extends over 14 amino acids. V lost 4 bases and J 7 bases, leaving 16 bases between the germline ends. Written as DNA, the CDR3 is TGTGCCAGCAGCTCCATCCCCTTAACAGGTGAAGCTTTCTTT. Amino acid sequence: CASSSIPLTGEAFF.

The sample holds one count of this clone. The genes are TRBV30 and TRBJ2-7; D is unresolved. Trimming left V 4 bases short and J 3 bases short, with 13 bases between. The length of the CDR3 is 13 residues. Germline CDR1 is GTSNPN and CDR2 is SVGIG (reference sequence). CDR3 DNA: TGTGCCTGGAACCCTATTGGGATCTACGAGCAGTACTTC. Translating it yields CAWNPIGIYEQYF. Based on the CDR3 plus reference TRBV30 and TRBJ2-7, the full variable domain is SQTIHQWPATLVQPVGSPLSLECTVEGTSNPNLYWYRQAAGRGLQLLFYSVGIGQISSEVPQNLSASRPQDRQFILSSKKLLLSDSGFYLCAWNPIGIYEQYFGPGTRLTVT.

This chain links TRBV2 with TRBJ2-7; the D gene is possibly TRBD1 (6 bases). The germline V gene encodes CDR1 SNHLY and CDR2 FYNNEI. Trimming took 6 bases from V and 4 from J, leaving 22 bases between them. The CDR3 is 16 residues long. The CDR3 DNA reads TGTGCCAGCAGGGGGGCCCCGGACAGAACCGCTTACGAGCAGTACTTC. Protein sequence: CASRGAPDRTAYEQYF.

The chain joins TRBV4-3 to TRBJ2-3; 9 positions agree with TRBD2. Trimming at V came to 5 bases and at J to 6 bases, leaving 15 bases not matched to a gene. Germline V gene data show CDR1 as LGHNA and CDR2 as YSLEER. The CDR3 has 17 residues. The CDR3: CASSSHPQAGGPDTQYF. In DNA form, the CDR3 reads TGCGCCAGCAGCTCCCACCCCCAGGCGGGAGGGCCCGATACGCAGTATTTT.

The V call is TRBV4-2, the J call TRBJ2-7; TRBD1 aligns across 7 bases. The CDR3 spans 15 residues. Germline assignment: CDR1 LGHNA and CDR2 YNFKEQ. V was clipped by 4 bases and J by 0 bases; unmatched bases: 6. The CDR3 DNA reads TGTGCCAGCAGCCTTATGACAGGGCCCTCCTACGAGCAGTACTTC. Amino acids: CASSLMTGPSYEQYF.

The chain recombines TRBV5-1 with TRBJ2-2; D is possibly TRBD2 (6 bases). Looked up from germline, CDR1 is SGHRS and CDR2 is YFSETQ. V was trimmed by 4 bases and J by 6 bases, leaving 16 bases between them. The CDR3 spans 15 residues. CDR3 in amino acids: CASSDLGGMAGELFF. The DNA for the CDR3 is TGCGCCAGCAGCGATCTCGGGGGAATGGCCGGGGAGCTGTTTTTT.

The gene calls are TRBV5-4 and TRBJ2-4; possibly TRBD1 for D (5 bases). V lost 1 base and J 0 bases, leaving 23 bases between the germline ends. Looked up from germline, CDR1 is SGHNT and CDR2 is YYREEE (reference sequence). The CDR3 runs to 20 residues. The CDR3 nucleotides are TGTGCCAGCAGCTTGACTTTGACTCCCGCTGGGGCTATAGCCAAAAACATTCAGTACTTC. The encoded protein is CASSLTLTPAGAIAKNIQYF.

The chain is built from TRBV19 and TRBJ2-2; 12 positions agree with TRBD2. The CDR3 is 14 residues long. Germline assignment: CDR1 LNHDA and CDR2 SQIVND (reference sequence). V gave up 9 bases and J gave up 4 bases; unmatched junction bases: 3. The CDR3 region is CASLAGGFTGELFF. The CDR3 nucleotides are TGTGCCAGCCTAGCGGGAGGGTTCACCGGGGAGCTGTTTTTT. The full variable domain, completed using reference TRBV19 and TRBJ2-2, is DGGITQSPKYLFRKEGQNVTLSCEQNLNHDAMYWYRQDPGQGLRLIYYSQIVNDFQKGDIAEGYSVSREKKESFPLTVTSAQKNPTAFYLCASLAGGFTGELFFGEGSRLTVL.